The entry below describes one T cell receptor (beta chain). Its antigen is unidentified. The record originates from a study of OX40 agonist ivuxolimab in advanced cancers. The wider study: Patients received ivuxolimab, an intravenous treatment, every 2 weeks at 0.01 to 10 mg/kg. Hepatocellular carcinoma, melanoma, renal cell or head and neck cancer was diagnosed in the dose-escalation patients. Study-level results: Expanded clones tended on average to be more numerous among CD8+ T cells than CD4+. Expanded peripheral T cells had an undetermined antigen specificity.

Profiled with immunoSEQ multiplex PCR; TCRdb holds only in-frame clones, not every one. The sample has roughly 10,000 clones; around 85% are singletons. This sample comprised CD4+ or CD8+ T cells sorted from blood, obtained in a trial of the OX40 agonist ivuxolimab. This receptor was obtained from an adult with an advanced solid tumor such as melanoma, head and neck, liver or kidney cancer.

CDR3 coding DNA: TGTGCCAGCAGTTTTCAGGGGAGCAATCAGCCCCAGCATTTT. It translates to CASSFQGSNQPQHF. The chain links TRBV27 to TRBJ1-5, with D possibly matching TRBD1 (6 bases). Germline CDR1 and CDR2: MNHEY and SMNVEV (reference sequence). The CDR3 covers 14 residues. V lost 3 bases and J lost 1, with 7 bases in between.